These 10 T cell receptor beta chains were all obtained from the same sample, sequenced in a study of beta chain features in type 1 diabetes. These receptors lack a known antigen. Investigators reverse transcribed all isolated RNA, so they sequenced expressed TCRB transcripts. TCRdb's copy holds only in-frame clones and misses some; the assay was immunoSEQ multiplex PCR. The top ten hold roughly 0.13% of the sample, which has some 47,000 clones, about 48% seen once. Study-level results: Type 1 diabetes patients had TCRB CDR3s that were shorter (moderately but significantly so) in all four CD4+ subsets.

Source material: stem cell memory CD4+ T cells from blood. The receptors come from a young man with type 1 diabetes.

The rearrangement uses TRBV10-3 and TRBJ2-5, with TRBD1 matching 11 bases. CDR1 ENHRY and CDR2 SYGVKD come from the germline V gene. V lost 8 bases and J lost 6; bases outside the gene matches: 5. This CDR3 is built from 13 residues. The CDR3 spells CAIRGQGDQTQYF. The CDR3 region has the DNA TGTGCCATCCGGGGACAGGGGGACCAGACCCAGTACTTC.

A few counts support this clone. The V and J genes are TRBV28 and TRBJ1-2; no clear D gene. CDR3 length: 11 amino acids. Germline V gene data show CDR1 as MDHEN and CDR2 as SYDVKM. V lost 3 bases, J lost 4 bases, and 3 bases lay in between. CDR3: CASSLSYGYTF. DNA for the CDR3: TGTGCCAGCAGTTTGAGCTATGGCTACACCTTC.

The chain joins TRBV7-9 to TRBJ2-7; tentative D call: TRBD1 (6 bases). The CDR3 runs 15 residues. V dropped 5 bases and J dropped 1 base, with 15 bases sitting between them. From germline, CDR1 is SEHNR and CDR2 FQNEAQ (reference sequence). The DNA for the CDR3 is TGTGCCAGCAGCGAGACAGGAAACCCATCCTACGAGCAGTACTTC. Amino acids: CASSETGNPSYEQYF.

The chain recombines TRBV29-1 with TRBJ1-2; D is ambiguous. Trimming left V 7 bases short and J 5 bases short, with 11 bases between. The germline V gene encodes CDR1 SQVTM and CDR2 ANQGSEA. The CDR3 loop spans 11 amino acids. CDR3 bases: TGCAGCGCCCTCTCTCCTTATGGCTACACCTTC. The encoded protein is CSALSPYGYTF.

The gene calls are TRBV5-6 and TRBJ2-1, with TRBD2 identical over 13 bases. With V trimmed by 4 bases and J by 6 bases, 10 bases remained unmatched. Germline values: CDR1 SGHDT, CDR2 YYEEEE. This CDR3 is built from 17 residues. The DNA of the CDR3 is TGTGCCAGCAGCCCCGGACTAGCGGGAGTGGGGGGCAATGAGCAGTTCTTC. The encoded protein is CASSPGLAGVGGNEQFF. The full variable domain, rest sourced from reference TRBV5-6 and TRBJ2-1, is DAGVTQSPTHLIKTRGQQVTLRCSPKSGHDTVSWYQQALGQGPQFIFQYYEEEERQRGNFPDRFSGHQFPNYSSELNVNALLLGDSALYLCASSPGLAGVGGNEQFFGPGTRLTVL.

V usage is TRBV7-2 and J usage is TRBJ2-1; 7 bases fit TRBD2. The CDR3 loop spans 15 amino acids. CDR1 and CDR2 (germline): SGHTA, FQGNSA. With 2 bases clipped from V and 7 bases from J, the junction kept 8 bases outside the gene matches. The CDR3 DNA sequence: TGTGCCAGCAGCTTAAGTGCGGGAGATCAAAATGAGCAGTTCTTC. Its protein product is CASSLSAGDQNEQFF.

This chain connects TRBV11-2 to TRBJ1-2, with 7 positions matching TRBD1. The CDR3 covers 15 residues. The germline gives CDR1 SGHAT, CDR2 FQNNGV. The V and J ends lost 5 bases and 4 bases, in that order; junction bases with no gene match: 10. The CDR3 bases are TGTGCCAGCAGCAGCGCAGGGGGTCGGTTCTATGGCTACACCTTC. Translating gives CASSSAGGRFYGYTF. The full variable domain, rest sourced from reference TRBV11-2 and TRBJ1-2, is EAGVAQSPRYKIIEKRQSVAFWCNPISGHATLYWYQQILGQGPKLLIQFQNNGVVDDSQLPKDRFSAERLKGVDSTLKIQPAKLEDSAVYLCASSSAGGRFYGYTFGSGTRLTVV.

V gene TRBV30 combines with J gene TRBJ2-1; D might be TRBD2 (6 bases). Germline V gene data show CDR1 as GTSNPN and CDR2 as SVGIG (reference sequence). This CDR3 spans 12 amino acids. Trimming shortened V by 2 bases and J by 8 bases, and 10 bases separated the two germline ends. CDR3 loop: CAWSLRGHEQFF. CDR3 sequence (DNA): TGTGCCTGGAGTTTGCGGGGCCATGAGCAGTTCTTC. Looking up the rest from reference TRBV30 and TRBJ2-1 gives the full variable domain: SQTIHQWPATLVQPVGSPLSLECTVEGTSNPNLYWYRQAAGRGLQLLFYSVGIGQISSEVPQNLSASRPQDRQFILSSKKLLLSDSGFYLCAWSLRGHEQFFGPGTRLTVL.

A few counts support this clone. The gene calls are TRBV28 and TRBJ1-1; TRBD1 agrees at 9 bases. The CDR3 totals 15 residues. Looked up from germline, CDR1 is MDHEN and CDR2 is SYDVKM. The junction had 9 bases not matched to a gene; V was cut back by 5 bases and J by 5 bases. The CDR3 spells CASSTSGTGRTEAFF. DNA for the CDR3: TGTGCCAGCAGTACCTCCGGGACAGGGAGGACTGAAGCTTTCTTT. Complete variable domain (other parts from reference TRBV28 and TRBJ1-1): DVKVTQSSRYLVKRTGEKVFLECVQDMDHENMFWYRQDPGLGLRLIYFSYDVKMKEKGDIPEGYSVSREKKERFSLILESASTNQTSMYLCASSTSGTGRTEAFFGQGTRLTVV.

The V call is TRBV28, the J call TRBJ1-5; D not resolved. V gave up 3 bases and J gave up 4 bases, with 7 bases separating them. Per germline, CDR1 MDHEN and CDR2 SYDVKM. The CDR3 runs 13 residues. CDR3 coding DNA: TGTGCCAGCAGTTTTACCACTAATCAGCCCCAGCATTTT. It specifies CASSFTTNQPQHF.